This T cell receptor beta chain was obtained from a study of blood T cell repertoires in COVID-19. Study-wide background: The analysed material was cDNA or gDNA that came from T cells, B-cell-depleted T cells, or PBMCs.

The CDR3 runs 15 residues. V was pared by 3 bases and J by 6 bases, with 9 bases of the junction left unmatched. The germline CDR1 and CDR2 sequences are SGDLS and YYNGEE. In terms of age and location, participants ranged from roughly 18 to 100 years and lived in under 30 US areas. Allocation to cohorts depended on clinical history reported by the participants. Per the original data handling: How many nucleated cells were present was estimated from reference gene primer amplification. Measured with immunoSEQ multiplex PCR; TCRdb has only the in-frame clones, and not every one. Clonal size and the V and J genes are those of that table, whereas D and trimming came from the DNA. The sample lists more than 250,000 clones; approximately 80% were seen once. This clone was observed once.

The sequenced material came from PBMCs or T cells enriched from blood (not recorded which). The sequence came from a man in his forties who had been exposed to COVID-19. J is TRBJ2-1 and V is TRBV9; 7 bases are a match to TRBD2. CDR3 in DNA: TGTGCCAGCAGCGGGGAGGGAGTCTCGGTCAATGAGCAGTTCTTC. Translated, it gives CASSGEGVSVNEQFF.